This T cell receptor beta chain was sequenced for a study of metastatic and nonmetastatic thyroid tumors. At the level of the study: Malignant and benign thyroid patients had repertoires compared in peripheral blood and tumor or nodule tissue. Overall study findings and caveats: For both blood and tumor, malignant thyroid tumors reportedly showed significantly higher TCR beta diversity than benign nodules did.

This clone was counted at least ten times. What it recognizes is unknown. Ahead of thyroid surgery, no patient had received treatment of any kind. Per the germline V gene, CDR1 is LNHDA and CDR2 is SQIVND (reference sequence). V dropped 8 bases and J dropped 5; count of bases not matched to a gene: 1. CDR3 length: 12 amino acids. Original handling: A classifier of distant metastasis in papillary thyroid cancer was built from CDR3 differences (across clinicopathological groups). MiXCR was used by TCRdb to re-call the PCR reads. None of the V and J calls come from the authors' own analysis; TCRdb made them. Here the sample spans over 20,000 clones, around 13% being singletons.

V is TRBV19 and J is TRBJ1-5; 9 nucleotides match TRBD1. The sequence derives from a female donor with papillary thyroid cancer or a benign thyroid nodule (not recorded which). Some clones in this sample may be carry-over from other donors' samples. Sequencing input: blood. Written as DNA, the CDR3 is TGTGCCAGTCGACAGGGGGATCAGCCCCAGCATTTT. Translating it yields CASRQGDQPQHF.